This T cell receptor (beta chain) derives from a study of neurological immune-mediated disorders. About this clonotype: Its antigen is still unknown.

cDNA synthesis was performed by 5'RACE with 10-nucleotide random UMIs. Using its own MiXCR run on the 5' RACE reads, TCRdb lists one record per CDR3 protein. The data contain under 35,000 distinct CDR3 sequences, under 30% of them singletons. General study points: Across subjects, no CDR3 amino acid sequence appeared in expanded clones of more than one subject, a finding that suggested private repertoires in all groups.

CD4+ or CD8+ T cells, about 1 million per library, were used for sorted libraries. The V end lost 5 bases, the J end lost 4 bases, and 14 bases lay between the germline ends. CDR3 length: 13 residues. CDR1 and CDR2 (germline): DFQATT, SNEGSKA (reference sequence). The sequence came from a man aged 50 or older with HTLV-1-associated myelopathy (HAM/TSP). Sequencing was performed on CD4+ T cells from blood. The genes are TRBV20-1 and TRBJ1-2; no clear D gene. CDR3 amino acids: CSAPRTATYGYTF. CDR3 nucleotides: TGCAGTGCTCCTAGGACCGCTACCTATGGCTACACCTTC.